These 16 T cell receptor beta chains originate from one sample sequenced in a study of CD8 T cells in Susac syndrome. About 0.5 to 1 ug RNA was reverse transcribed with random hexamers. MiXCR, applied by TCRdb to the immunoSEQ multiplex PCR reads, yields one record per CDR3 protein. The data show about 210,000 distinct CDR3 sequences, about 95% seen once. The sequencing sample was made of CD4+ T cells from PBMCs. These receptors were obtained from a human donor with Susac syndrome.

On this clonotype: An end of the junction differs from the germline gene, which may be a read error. The CDR3 coding sequence is TGTGCCACCAGCAGAGATCTCGGAGACCATGATAATTTC. Residues: CATSRDLGDHDNF. The V gene is TRBV15, the J gene TRBJ2-7; the D is unclear. The CDR3 loop spans 13 amino acids. Germline CDR1 is LNHNV and CDR2 is YYDKDF (reference sequence).

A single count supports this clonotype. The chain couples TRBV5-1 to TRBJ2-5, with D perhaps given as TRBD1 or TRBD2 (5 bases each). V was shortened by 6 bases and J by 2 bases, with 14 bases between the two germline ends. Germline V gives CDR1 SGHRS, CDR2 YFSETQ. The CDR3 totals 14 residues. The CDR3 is CASTAWGNQETQYF. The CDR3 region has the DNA TGCGCCAGCACCGCATGGGGGAATCAAGAGACCCAGTACTTC. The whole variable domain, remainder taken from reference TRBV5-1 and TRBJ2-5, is KAGVTQTPRYLIKTRGQQVTLSCSPISGHRSVSWYQQTPGQGLQFLFEYFSETQRNKGNFPGRFSGRQFSNSRSEMNVSTLELGDSALYLCASTAWGNQETQYFGPGTRLLVL.

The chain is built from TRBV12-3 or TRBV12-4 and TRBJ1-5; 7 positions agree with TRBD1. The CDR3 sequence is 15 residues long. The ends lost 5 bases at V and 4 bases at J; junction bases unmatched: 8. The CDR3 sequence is CASSLRDSLNQPQHF. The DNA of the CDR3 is TGTGCCAGCAGTCTCAGGGACAGCCTTAATCAGCCCCAGCATTTT.

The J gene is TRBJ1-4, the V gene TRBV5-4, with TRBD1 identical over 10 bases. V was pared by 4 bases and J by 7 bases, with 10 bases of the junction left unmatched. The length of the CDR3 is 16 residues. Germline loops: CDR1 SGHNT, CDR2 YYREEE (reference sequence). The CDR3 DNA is TGTGCCAGCAGCCCAAGCAGGGACAGGGGTGGTGAAAAACTGTTTTTT. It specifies CASSPSRDRGGEKLFF. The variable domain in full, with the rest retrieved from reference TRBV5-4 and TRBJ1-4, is ETGVTQSPTHLIKTRGQQVTLRCSSQSGHNTVSWYQQALGQGPQFIFQYYREEENGRGNFPPRFSGLQFPNYSSELNVNALELDDSALYLCASSPSRDRGGEKLFFGSGTQLSVL.

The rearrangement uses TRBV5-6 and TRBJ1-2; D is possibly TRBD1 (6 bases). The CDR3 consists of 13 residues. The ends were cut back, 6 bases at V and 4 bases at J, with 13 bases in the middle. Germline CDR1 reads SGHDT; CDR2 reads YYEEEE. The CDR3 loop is CASIVGQSYGYTF. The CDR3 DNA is TGTGCCAGCATCGTCGGACAGAGCTATGGCTACACCTTC.

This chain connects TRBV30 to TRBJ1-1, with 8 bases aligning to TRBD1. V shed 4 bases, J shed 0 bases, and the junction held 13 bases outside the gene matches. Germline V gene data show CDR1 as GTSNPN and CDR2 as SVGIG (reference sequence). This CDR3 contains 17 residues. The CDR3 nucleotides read TGTGCCTGGAATTTTGCCCTGACAGGGGATATGAACACTGAAGCTTTCTTT. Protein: CAWNFALTGDMNTEAFF.

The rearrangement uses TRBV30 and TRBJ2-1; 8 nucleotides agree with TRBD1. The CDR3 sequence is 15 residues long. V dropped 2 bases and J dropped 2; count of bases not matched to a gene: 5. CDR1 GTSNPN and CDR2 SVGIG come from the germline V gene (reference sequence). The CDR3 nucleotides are TGTGCCTGGAGTCCCGGACAGGGTACCTACAATGAGCAGTTCTTC. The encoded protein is CAWSPGQGTYNEQFF.

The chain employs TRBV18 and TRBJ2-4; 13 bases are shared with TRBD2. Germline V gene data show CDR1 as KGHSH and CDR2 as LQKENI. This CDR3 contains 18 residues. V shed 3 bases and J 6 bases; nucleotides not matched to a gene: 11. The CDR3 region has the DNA TGTGCCAGCTCACCCCAACTAGGACTAGCGGGGGCCGGAAACATTCAGTACTTC. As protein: CASSPQLGLAGAGNIQYF.

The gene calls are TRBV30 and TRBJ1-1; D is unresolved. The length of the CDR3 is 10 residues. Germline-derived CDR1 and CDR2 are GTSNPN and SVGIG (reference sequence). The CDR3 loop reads CLCSNTEAFF. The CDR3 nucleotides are TGTTTGTGCTCGAACACTGAAGCTTTCTTT. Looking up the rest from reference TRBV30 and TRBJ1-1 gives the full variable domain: SQTIHQWPATLVQPVGSPLSLECTVEGTSNPNLYWYRQAAGRGLQLLFYSVGIGQISSEVPQNLSASRPQDRQFILSSKKLLLSDSGFYLCLCSNTEAFFGQGTRLTVV.

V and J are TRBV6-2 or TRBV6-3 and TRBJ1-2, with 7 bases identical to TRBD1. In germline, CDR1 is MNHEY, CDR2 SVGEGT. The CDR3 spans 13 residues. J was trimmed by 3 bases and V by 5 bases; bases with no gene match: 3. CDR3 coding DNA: TGTGCCAGCAGTGACGGACAGGACTATGGCTACACCTTC. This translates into CASSDGQDYGYTF.

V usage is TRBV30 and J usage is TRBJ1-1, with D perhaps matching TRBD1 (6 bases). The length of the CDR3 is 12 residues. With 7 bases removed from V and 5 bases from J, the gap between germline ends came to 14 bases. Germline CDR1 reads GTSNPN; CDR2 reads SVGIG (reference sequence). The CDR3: CASQPGVTEAFF. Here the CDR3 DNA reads TGTGCCTCCCAACCAGGGGTAACTGAAGCTTTCTTT.

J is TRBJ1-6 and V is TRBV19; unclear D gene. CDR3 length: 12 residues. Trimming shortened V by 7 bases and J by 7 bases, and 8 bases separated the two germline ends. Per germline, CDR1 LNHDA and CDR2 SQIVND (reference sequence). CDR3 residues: CASNSGNSPLHF. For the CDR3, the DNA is TGTGCCAGTAACAGTGGAAATTCACCCCTCCACTTT.

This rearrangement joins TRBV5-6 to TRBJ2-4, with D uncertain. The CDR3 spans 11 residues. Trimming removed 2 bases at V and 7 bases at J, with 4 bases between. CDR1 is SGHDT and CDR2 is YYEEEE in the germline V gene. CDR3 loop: CASSLENIQYF. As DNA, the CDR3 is TGTGCCAGCAGCTTAGAGAACATTCAGTACTTC.

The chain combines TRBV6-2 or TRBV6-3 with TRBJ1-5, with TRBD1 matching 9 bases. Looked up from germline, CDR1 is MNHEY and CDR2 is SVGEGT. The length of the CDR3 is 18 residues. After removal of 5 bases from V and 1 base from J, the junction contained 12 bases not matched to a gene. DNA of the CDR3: TGTGCCAGCAGTCCGGGACAGGGTCCAGGGGTGAGCAATCAGCCCCAGCATTTT. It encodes CASSPGQGPGVSNQPQHF.

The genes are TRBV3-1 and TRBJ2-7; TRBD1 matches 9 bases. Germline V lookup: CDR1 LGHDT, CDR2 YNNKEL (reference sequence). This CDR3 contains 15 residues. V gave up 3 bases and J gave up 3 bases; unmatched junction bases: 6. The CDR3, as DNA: TGTGCCAGCAGCCAGTCCGGGACAGGGAGCTACGAGCAGTACTTC. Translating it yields CASSQSGTGSYEQYF.

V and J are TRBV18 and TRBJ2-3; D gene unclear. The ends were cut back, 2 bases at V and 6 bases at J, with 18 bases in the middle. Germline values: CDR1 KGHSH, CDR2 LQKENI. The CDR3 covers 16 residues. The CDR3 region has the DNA TGTGCCAGCTCACCAGCCGGCTCCCAGGCGTCGGATACGCAGTATTTT. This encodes CASSPAGSQASDTQYF. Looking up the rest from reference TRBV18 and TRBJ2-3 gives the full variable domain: NAGVMQNPRHLVRRRGQEARLRCSPMKGHSHVYWYRQLPEEGLKFMVYLQKENIIDESGMPKERFSAEFPKEGPSILRIQQVVRGDSAAYFCASSPAGSQASDTQYFGPGTRLTVL.